These T cell receptor beta chains were read from a single sample in a study of OX40 agonist ivuxolimab in advanced cancers. Only in-frame clones appear in the TCRdb table, and some are missing; sequencing was by immunoSEQ multiplex PCR. This sample has around 17,000 clones, with just under 80% found just once. This sample comprised CD4+ or CD8+ T cells sorted from blood, obtained in a trial of the OX40 agonist ivuxolimab. Source of these receptors: an adult with an advanced solid tumor such as melanoma, head and neck, liver or kidney cancer. Both conserved end residues are part of each CDR3. D genes are given only for firm matches. Rows give clone size only sometimes, using once, few, many, or a class for an expanded clone.

clone_size	v_call	j_call	d_call	cdr3_nt	cdr3_aa
.	TRBV29-1	TRBJ2-1	TRBD2	TGCAGCGTTGAACCTACTACCGGGACTAGCGAGTTTGAGCAGTTCTTC	CSVEPTTGTSEFEQFF
.	TRBV29-1	TRBJ2-5	TRBD2	TGCAGCGCCGAGGGAGGACTAGGGCGGGAGGGCCGGGTTGAAGAGACCCAGTACTTC	CSAEGGLGREGRVEETQYF
.	TRBV2	TRBJ1-1	.	TGTGCCAGCACGGGGACCTTTGCTGAAGCTTTCTTT	CASTGTFAEAFF
.	TRBV15	TRBJ2-1	TRBD2	TGTGCCACCAGAGCAACTAGCGGGGGGACCTACAATGAGCAGTTCTTC	CATRATSGGTYNEQFF
.	TRBV15	TRBJ1-1	.	TGTGCCACCAGCAGAGATAGGTGGAACACTGAAGCTTTCTTT	CATSRDRWNTEAFF
.	TRBV10-3	TRBJ2-7	TRBD1	TGTGCCATCAGTGCCGACAGGGGCACCTACGAGCAGTACTTC	CAISADRGTYEQYF
.	TRBV13	TRBJ1-1	.	TGTGCCAGCAGCTTAGTAGGAATCGGGAACACTGAAGCTTTCTTT	CASSLVGIGNTEAFF
few	TRBV6-4	TRBJ2-1	TRBD2	TGTGCCAGCAGTGACGTTAGCGGGGGTGGCAATGAGCAGTTCTTC	CASSDVSGGGNEQFF
.	TRBV2	TRBJ2-7	TRBD1	TGTGCCAGCAGTGGACAGGGGGGGGCCGGGGACGAGCAGTACTTC	CASSGQGGAGDEQYF
medium-sized	TRBV19	TRBJ2-1	.	TGTGCCAGTACCCTAGGGGGGGAAGCCTACAATGAGCAGTTCTTC	CASTLGGEAYNEQFF
.	TRBV19	TRBJ1-1	.	TGTGCCAGTAGCCGTTTTCGGGGGGCCGATGAAGCTTTCTTT	CASSRFRGADEAFF
.	TRBV13	TRBJ1-2	TRBD1	TGTGCCAGCAGCCCCACGCCGACAGGGACGCATGGCTACACCTTC	CASSPTPTGTHGYTF
.	TRBV6-5	TRBJ1-5	.	TGTGCCAGCAGAGACACCACTCATAGCAATCAGCCCCAGCATTTT	CASRDTTHSNQPQHF
once	TRBV6-6	TRBJ2-7	.	TGTGCCAGCAGTTTTCAGGGGTGGGCGTCCTACGAGCAGTACTTC	CASSFQGWASYEQYF
.	TRBV9	TRBJ2-1	.	TGTGCCAGCAGCGTAGACGGGGCGGCATACAATGAGCAGTTCTTC	CASSVDGAAYNEQFF
.	TRBV21-1	TRBJ2-7	.	TGTGCCAGCAGCAAAAGGGGGGGGAGGGACTCGACAACCGACGAGCAGTACTTC	CASSKRGGRDSTTDEQYF
.	TRBV5-1	TRBJ2-7	.	TGCGCCAGCAGCTTGGCCGCAGGAGAAACCTACGAGCAGTACTTC	CASSLAAGETYEQYF
.	TRBV2	TRBJ2-6	.	TGTGCCAGGAGGGGTTTTCTCTCTGGGGCCAACGTCCTGACTTTC	CARRGFLSGANVLTF
.	TRBV7-9	TRBJ1-5	TRBD1	TGTGCCAGCAGCTTAGGGACAGGGGAAAATCAGCCCCAGCATTTT	CASSLGTGENQPQHF
.	TRBV27	TRBJ2-1	.	TGTGCCAGCAGTTTATACCCCCCCGGGAGTGGTTACAATGAGCAGTTCTTC	CASSLYPPGSGYNEQFF
.	TRBV4-2	TRBJ2-1	.	TGTGCCAGCAGCCAAGAAAACCTCTCCTACAATGAGCAGTTCTTC	CASSQENLSYNEQFF
.	TRBV7-9	TRBJ2-5	.	TGTGCCAGCAGCTTAGGTTTGGGGATTGAGACCCAGTACTTC	CASSLGLGIETQYF
few	TRBV7-9	TRBJ1-1	.	TGTGCCAGCAGCCCGGCGAACACTGAAGCTTTCTTT	CASSPANTEAFF
.	TRBV27	TRBJ2-7	.	TGTGCCAGCAGTTTAAACTCCTACGAGCAGTACTTC	CASSLNSYEQYF
.	TRBV7-2	TRBJ2-7	.	TGTGCCAGCAGCTTATGGGGGAGGCCCCACCACGAGCAGTACTTC	CASSLWGRPHHEQYF
.	TRBV4-1	TRBJ2-5	TRBD1	TGCGCCAGCAGCCAGAGGGACAGGTTCGCGGAGACCCAGTACTTC	CASSQRDRFAETQYF
.	TRBV9	TRBJ1-1	.	TGTGCCAGCAGCGTAGGGGGCAGTGAAGCTTTCTTT	CASSVGGSEAFF
once	TRBV9	TRBJ2-7	TRBD2	TGTGCCAGCAGCGTAGCGGGCGGGGGGTCCTACGGGGACGAGCAGTACTTC	CASSVAGGGSYGDEQYF
.	TRBV5-1	TRBJ2-7	.	TGCGCCAGCAGAACTCAGGGGAGCCCGTACGAGCAGTACTTC	CASRTQGSPYEQYF
.	TRBV13	TRBJ1-1	.	TGTGCCAGCAGCCTCGGGGCAGGGGCTACGGGCACTGAAGCTTTCTTT	CASSLGAGATGTEAFF
.	TRBV7-6	TRBJ1-5	.	TGTGCCAGCAGCTTAACAGGCCCTGGTCAGCCCCAGCATTTT	CASSLTGPGQPQHF
.	TRBV10-3	TRBJ2-1	.	TGTGCCATCAGTGCGGACAATAGGAATGAGCAGTTCTTC	CAISADNRNEQFF
.	TRBV30	TRBJ2-1	TRBD2	TGTGCCTGGAAGGGACTAGCGGGAGTATACAATGAGCAGTTCTTC	CAWKGLAGVYNEQFF
.	TRBV6-5	TRBJ1-2	TRBD1	TGTGCCAGCAGTTATTCAGGGACAGCGATCTATGGCTACACCTTC	CASSYSGTAIYGYTF
.	TRBV6-5	TRBJ1-1	.	TGTGCCAGCAGTTGGGGTCCCGGGACCGAGAACACTGAAGCTTTCTTT	CASSWGPGTENTEAFF
.	TRBV7-9	TRBJ1-3	.	TGTGCCAGCAGCTTAACGCCAACTGGAAACACCATATATTTT	CASSLTPTGNTIYF
few	TRBV11-2	TRBJ1-2	.	TGTGCCAGCAGGGAGACAGGTGGCTACACCTTC	CASRETGGYTF
.	TRBV5-1	TRBJ2-7	.	TGCGCCAGCAGCCAGAGGGGGGGCTGGTCGTACGAGCAGTACTTC	CASSQRGGWSYEQYF
.	TRBV7-9	TRBJ2-1	TRBD2	TGTGCCAGCAGCTTAGGATCTTCTTTAGTAGCGGGAGTGGGTGAGCAGTTCTTC	CASSLGSSLVAGVGEQFF
.	TRBV7-2	TRBJ2-2	TRBD2	TGTGCCAGCAGCCATGGACTAGCGGGGGGCCCGGGGACCGGGGAGCTGTTTTTT	CASSHGLAGGPGTGELFF
.	TRBV7-3	TRBJ2-1	.	TGTGCCAGCAGTCCAGGGAGCTCCTACAATGAGCAGTTCTTC	CASSPGSSYNEQFF
.	TRBV5-4	TRBJ1-2	.	TGTGCCAGCAGCTTAGCAGGGGCTAACTATGGCTACACCTTC	CASSLAGANYGYTF
.	TRBV13	TRBJ1-2	TRBD1	TGTGCCAGCAGCCATCAACAGGGGACCCCCTATGGCTACACCTTC	CASSHQQGTPYGYTF
.	TRBV2	TRBJ2-1	TRBD1	TGTGCCAGCAGCGAACCGGGACAGGGCTACAATGAGCAGTTCTTC	CASSEPGQGYNEQFF
.	TRBV5-8	TRBJ2-7	.	TGTGCCAGCAGCTTGACAGACTATCTCTACGAGCAGTACTTC	CASSLTDYLYEQYF
.	TRBV6-5	TRBJ2-5	.	TGTGCCAGCAGTTTTTCCCCGGACGAGCCCCAAGAGACCCAGTACTTC	CASSFSPDEPQETQYF